The 17 T cell receptor beta chains below were found in one sample sequenced in a study of T cell responses to AZD1222 COVID-19 vaccine. TCRdb's table, derived via immunoSEQ multiplex PCR, lists solely in-frame clones and lacks some. This sample has 200,000 to 250,000 clones, with 90% to 95% found just once. This material consisted of peripheral blood, taken on day 0 of MenACWY control vaccination. The receptors derive from an adult in good health.

This chain links TRBV5-4 with TRBJ2-2, with TRBD2 matching 7 bases. Losses at the gene ends were 4 bases for V and 2 bases for J; bases not matched to a gene: 5. The CDR3 is 15 residues long. Germline V gene lookup returns CDR1 SGHNT and CDR2 YYREEE (reference sequence). This CDR3 is CASSRRLANTGELFF. DNA of the CDR3: TGTGCCAGCAGCCGGAGACTAGCCAACACCGGGGAGCTGTTTTTT. The entire variable domain, with the rest obtained from reference TRBV5-4 and TRBJ2-2, is as follows: ETGVTQSPTHLIKTRGQQVTLRCSSQSGHNTVSWYQQALGQGPQFIFQYYREEENGRGNFPPRFSGLQFPNYSSELNVNALELDDSALYLCASSRRLANTGELFFGEGSRLTVL.

Points on this clone: With a much larger clone just one base away, this may be a read error. The chain carries TRBV7-9 and TRBJ1-2; 7 bases map to TRBD1. This CDR3 is 13 amino acids long. Trimming at V came to 1 base and at J to 5 bases, leaving 1 base not matched to a gene. Germline CDR1 SEHNR, CDR2 FQNEAQ (reference sequence). CDR3 residues: CASSLETGYGYTF. The CDR3 DNA is TGTGCCAGCAGCTTAGAGACAGGGTATGGCTACACCTTC. Full variable domain (missing parts from reference TRBV7-9 and TRBJ1-2): DTGVSQNPRHKITKRGQNVTFRCDPISEHNRLYWYRQTLGQGPEFLTYFQNEAQLEKSRLLSDRFSAERPKGSFSTLEIQRTEQGDSAMYLCASSLETGYGYTFGSGTRLTVV.

This clone turned up a few times. The chain employs TRBV5-4 and TRBJ2-3, with 7 bases matching TRBD2. With V trimmed by 2 bases and J by 8 bases, 8 bases remained unmatched. CDR1 is SGHNT, CDR2 YYREEE, per germline (reference sequence). This CDR3 comprises 14 residues. The CDR3 nucleotides are TGTGCCAGCAGCTTTCACCAGGGAGGGAGTACGCAGTATTTT. Translating it yields CASSFHQGGSTQYF.

V usage is TRBV4-3 and J usage is TRBJ1-5, with D possibly being TRBD1 (5 bases). The CDR3 is 14 amino acids. V gave up 1 base and J gave up 3 bases, with 7 bases separating them. Germline lookup yields CDR1 LGHNA and CDR2 YSLEER. The CDR3 reads CASSQARDNQPQHF. The CDR3 DNA reads as TGCGCCAGCAGCCAAGCCAGGGACAATCAGCCCCAGCATTTT.

The CDR3 loop is CASSMSRGDEKLFF. The CDR3 nucleotides are TGCGCCAGCAGTATGTCCAGGGGGGATGAAAAACTGTTTTTT. The chain is built from TRBV5-1 and TRBJ1-4, with 7 nucleotides matching TRBD1. Trimming cost V 5 bases and J 6 bases; bases outside gene matches: 7. The V gene's germline CDR1 is SGHRS and CDR2 YFSETQ. The CDR3 spans 14 residues.

J is TRBJ1-1 and V is TRBV7-9; D is unresolved. V lost 5 bases to trimming and J lost 4 bases, with 11 bases between them. Germline lookup yields CDR1 SEHNR and CDR2 FQNEAQ (reference sequence). CDR3 length: 13 amino acids. DNA of the CDR3: TGTGCCAGCAGCGTGGGGTGGACCACTGAAGCTTTCTTT. This gives the protein CASSVGWTTEAFF. The full variable domain, in which reference TRBV7-9 and TRBJ1-1 provide the parts outside the CDR3, is DTGVSQNPRHKITKRGQNVTFRCDPISEHNRLYWYRQTLGQGPEFLTYFQNEAQLEKSRLLSDRFSAERPKGSFSTLEIQRTEQGDSAMYLCASSVGWTTEAFFGQGTRLTVV.

The genes are TRBV5-5 and TRBJ1-1, with D perhaps matching TRBD1 (5 bases). The germline CDR1 and CDR2 sequences are SGHKS and YYEKEE (reference sequence). Trimming cost V 5 bases and J 0 bases, with 14 bases left between them. The CDR3 covers 15 residues. The CDR3 DNA follows: TGTGCCAGCAGACAGGACCGGGCTTTGAACACTGAAGCTTTCTTT. Translation: CASRQDRALNTEAFF.

The chain uses TRBV15 and TRBJ2-3, with 8 bases identical to TRBD2. Trimming cost V 0 bases and J 5 bases; bases outside gene matches: 7. CDR1 and CDR2 (germline): LNHNV, YYDKDF (reference sequence). The CDR3 is 16 residues long. CDR3 coding DNA: TGTGCCACCAGCAGAGATGGACTAGCAAGGGGAGATACGCAGTATTTT. It encodes CATSRDGLARGDTQYF.

The chain couples TRBV7-2 to TRBJ1-4; 8 nucleotides agree with TRBD1. Losses at the gene ends were 5 bases for V and 5 bases for J; bases not matched to a gene: 4. The CDR3 contains 14 residues. Looked up from germline, CDR1 is SGHTA and CDR2 is FQGNSA. CDR3 sequence: CASSIQGGNEKLFF. The DNA for the CDR3 is TGTGCCAGCAGCATACAGGGGGGAAATGAAAAACTGTTTTTT. Filled out from reference TRBV7-2 and TRBJ1-4, the complete variable domain reads GAGVSQSPSNKVTEKGKDVELRCDPISGHTALYWYRQSLGQGLEFLIYFQGNSAPDKSGLPSDRFSAERTGGSVSTLTIQRTQQEDSAVYLCASSIQGGNEKLFFGSGTQLSVL.

The chain carries TRBV28 and TRBJ1-6; D gene unclear. Germline CDR1 and CDR2: MDHEN and SYDVKM. V lost 2 bases, J lost 0 bases, and 11 bases lay in between. There are 17 residues in the CDR3. The CDR3 reads CASSLRLSSSYNSPLHF. The CDR3 coding sequence is TGTGCCAGCAGTTTACGGCTATCGAGCTCCTATAATTCACCCCTCCACTTT.

This clone showed up just once. V and J are TRBV11-3 and TRBJ2-2; the D is unclear. The V gene's germline CDR1 is SGHNT and CDR2 YENEEA. Trimming cost V 0 bases and J 1 base, with 3 bases left between them. The CDR3 has 14 amino acids. The CDR3 loop is CASSLEWNTGELFF. DNA for the CDR3: TGTGCCAGCAGCTTAGAATGGAACACCGGGGAGCTGTTTTTT.

The sample holds one count of this clone. The V call is TRBV18, the J call TRBJ2-7; unclear D gene. Germline lookup yields CDR1 KGHSH and CDR2 LQKENI. This CDR3 region has 11 residues. V lost 3 bases and J 6 bases, leaving 6 bases between the germline ends. As DNA, the CDR3 is TGTGCCAGCTCACCGAGTACCGAGCAGTACTTC. Translation: CASSPSTEQYF. The whole variable domain, remainder taken from reference TRBV18 and TRBJ2-7, is NAGVMQNPRHLVRRRGQEARLRCSPMKGHSHVYWYRQLPEEGLKFMVYLQKENIIDESGMPKERFSAEFPKEGPSILRIQQVVRGDSAAYFCASSPSTEQYFGPGTRLTVT.

The J gene is TRBJ1-4, the V gene TRBV28; 10 positions agree with TRBD1. Germline V gene sequence: CDR1 MDHEN, CDR2 SYDVKM. The CDR3 is made up of 15 amino acids. V lost 8 bases, J lost 8 bases, and 11 bases stayed unmatched. CDR3 region: CASGLTGTGVEKLFF. DNA for the CDR3: TGTGCCAGCGGACTCACCGGGACAGGGGTCGAAAAACTGTTTTTT. The whole variable domain, remainder taken from reference TRBV28 and TRBJ1-4, is DVKVTQSSRYLVKRTGEKVFLECVQDMDHENMFWYRQDPGLGLRLIYFSYDVKMKEKGDIPEGYSVSREKKERFSLILESASTNQTSMYLCASGLTGTGVEKLFFGSGTQLSVL.

This rearrangement joins TRBV6-2 or TRBV6-3 to TRBJ1-4; 8 bases agree with TRBD1. V shed 5 bases and J 0 bases; nucleotides not matched to a gene: 17. The CDR3 is 20 amino acids. Germline CDR1 and CDR2: MNHEY and SVGEGT. CDR3 residues: CASSPGHRGAARTTNEKLFF. The CDR3 nucleotides read TGTGCCAGCAGTCCCGGCCACAGGGGGGCCGCCCGGACAACTAATGAAAAACTGTTTTTT.

This chain links TRBV2 with TRBJ1-2; no reliable D call. CDR1 and CDR2 from the germline V gene are SNHLY and FYNNEI. V was shortened by 5 bases and J by 5 bases, with 9 bases between the two germline ends. There are 12 residues in the CDR3. Here the CDR3 reads CASSRDGYGYTF. The DNA for the CDR3 is TGTGCCAGCAGTAGAGACGGATATGGCTACACCTTC.

The chain couples TRBV11-2 to TRBJ2-7; D possibly matches TRBD1 or TRBD2 (5 bases each). Germline assignment: CDR1 SGHAT and CDR2 FQNNGV. This CDR3 spans 16 amino acids. The V gene lost 6 bases and the J gene lost 0 bases, with 18 bases spanning the gap. The CDR3 is CASRYLRGRHSYEQYF. The CDR3, as DNA: TGTGCCAGCAGATACCTTCGGGGACGGCACTCCTACGAGCAGTACTTC.

The V call is TRBV6-5, the J call TRBJ1-3; D gene uncertain. The CDR3 is 14 amino acids. Germline lookup yields CDR1 MNHEY and CDR2 SVGAGI. The V and J ends lost 7 bases and 0 bases respectively, with 10 bases between them. The CDR3 sequence is CASTPALSGNTIYF. The CDR3 coding sequence is TGTGCCAGCACGCCAGCTCTCTCTGGAAACACCATATATTTT.